The 8 T cell receptor beta chains below all came from one sample that was sequenced in a study of cytomegalovirus exposure and HLA in healthy donors. TCRdb keeps only in-frame clones here, not all; method: immunoSEQ multiplex PCR. This table has about 220,000 clones, about nine tenths appearing once. Sequenced input: PBMCs. The receptors were gathered from a woman in her late teens or twenties in good health and CMV-seronegative.

The chain recombines TRBV6-4 with TRBJ1-5; tentative D call: TRBD1 (5 bases). CDR1 MRHNA and CDR2 SNTAGT come from the germline V gene. Between the trimmed V and J ends, which lost 6 bases and 0 bases, there was a span of 12 bases. This CDR3 region has 15 residues. The CDR3 loop is CASRADTDSNQPQHF. CDR3 DNA sequence: TGTGCCAGCAGGGCGGACACCGATAGCAATCAGCCCCAGCATTTT.

The chain is built from TRBV19 and TRBJ1-3; D call uncertain. Germline CDR1 is LNHDA and CDR2 is SQIVND (reference sequence). The CDR3 spans 13 residues. The V and J ends lost 6 bases and 4 bases respectively, with 10 bases between them. The CDR3 DNA follows: TGTGCCAGTAGCCCCGGAGGGGGAAACACCATATATTTT. Its translation: CASSPGGGNTIYF.

This clone was detected once. The genes are TRBV27 and TRBJ1-1; 7 positions agree with TRBD1. The CDR3 contains 19 residues. Germline CDR1 MNHEY, CDR2 SMNVEV (reference sequence). V shed 9 bases, J shed 0 bases, and the junction held 22 bases outside the gene matches. DNA of the CDR3: TGTGCCAGACCGAAACGAAACTCTGGACAGGCGGAAATGAACACTGAAGCTTTCTTT. This codes for CARPKRNSGQAEMNTEAFF.

This chain links TRBV2 with TRBJ1-1; a possible D gene is TRBD1 (5 bases). This CDR3 comprises 18 residues. In germline, CDR1 is SNHLY, CDR2 FYNNEI. V shed 4 bases and J shed 0 bases, with 21 bases lying between them. For the CDR3, the DNA is TGTGCCAGCAGTGTTCGTTCATTTTCGGCAGGGATGAACACTGAAGCTTTCTTT. Amino acid sequence: CASSVRSFSAGMNTEAFF.

This chain links TRBV7-9 with TRBJ1-1, with D unclear. The CDR3 totals 14 residues. CDR1 is SEHNR, CDR2 FQNEAQ, per germline (reference sequence). The V and J ends lost 1 base and 1 base respectively, with 7 bases between them. CDR3 region: CASSLVTGNTEAFF. The CDR3, as DNA: TGTGCCAGCAGCTTAGTCACGGGGAACACTGAAGCTTTCTTT. The whole variable domain, filled in from reference TRBV7-9 and TRBJ1-1, reads DTGVSQNPRHKITKRGQNVTFRCDPISEHNRLYWYRQTLGQGPEFLTYFQNEAQLEKSRLLSDRFSAERPKGSFSTLEIQRTEQGDSAMYLCASSLVTGNTEAFFGQGTRLTVV.

The chain links TRBV6-1 to TRBJ2-7; D gene uncertain. CDR1 and CDR2 (germline): MNHNS, SASEGT. V was cut by 7 bases and J by 0 bases, with 7 bases left in between. This CDR3 has 12 residues. DNA of the CDR3: TGTGCCAGCAACGCCGGCTCCTACGAGCAGTACTTC. It codes for CASNAGSYEQYF.

This chain joins TRBV5-1 and TRBJ1-6; TRBD1 aligns across 8 bases. Germline V gives CDR1 SGHRS, CDR2 YFSETQ. Trimming cost V 0 bases and J 10 bases; bases outside gene matches: 0. The CDR3 is made up of 13 amino acids. The CDR3 bases are TGCGCCAGCAGCTTGGGACAGGGGTCACCCCTCCACTTT. Its protein is CASSLGQGSPLHF.

This chain uses TRBV5-1 with TRBJ2-2; 11 nucleotides match TRBD1. The germline V gene has CDR1 SGHRS and CDR2 YFSETQ. The CDR3 runs to 15 residues. V lost 3 bases and J lost 6; bases outside the gene matches: 4. This CDR3 reads CASSSGTGGPGELFF. CDR3 DNA: TGCGCCAGCAGCTCCGGGACAGGGGGTCCCGGGGAGCTGTTTTTT.